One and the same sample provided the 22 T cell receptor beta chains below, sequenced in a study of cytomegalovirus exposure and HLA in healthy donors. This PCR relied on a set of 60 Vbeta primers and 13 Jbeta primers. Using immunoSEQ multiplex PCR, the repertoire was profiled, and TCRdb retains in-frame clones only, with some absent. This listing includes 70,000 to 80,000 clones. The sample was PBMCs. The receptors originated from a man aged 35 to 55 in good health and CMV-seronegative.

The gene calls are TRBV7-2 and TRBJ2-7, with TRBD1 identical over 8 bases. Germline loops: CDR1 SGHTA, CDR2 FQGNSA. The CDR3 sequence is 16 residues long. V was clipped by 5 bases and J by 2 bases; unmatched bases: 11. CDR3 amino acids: CASSPSLDRVAYEQYF. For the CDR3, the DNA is TGTGCCAGCAGCCCTTCTTTGGACAGGGTCGCCTACGAGCAGTACTTC.

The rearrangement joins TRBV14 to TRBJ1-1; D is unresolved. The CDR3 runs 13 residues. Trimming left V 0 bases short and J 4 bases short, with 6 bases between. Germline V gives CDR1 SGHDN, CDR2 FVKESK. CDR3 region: CASSQERATEAFF. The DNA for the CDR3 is TGTGCCAGCAGCCAAGAGAGGGCCACTGAAGCTTTCTTT.

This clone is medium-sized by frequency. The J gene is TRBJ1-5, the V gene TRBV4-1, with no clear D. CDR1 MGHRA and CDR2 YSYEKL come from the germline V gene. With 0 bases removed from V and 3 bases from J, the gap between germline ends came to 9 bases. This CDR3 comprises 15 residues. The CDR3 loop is CASSQDGRINQPQHF. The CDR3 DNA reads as TGCGCCAGCAGCCAAGATGGCAGAATCAATCAGCCCCAGCATTTT.

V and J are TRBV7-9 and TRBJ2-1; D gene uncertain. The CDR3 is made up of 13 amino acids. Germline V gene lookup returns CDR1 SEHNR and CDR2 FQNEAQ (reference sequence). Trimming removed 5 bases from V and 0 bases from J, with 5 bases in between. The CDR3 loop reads CASSESSYNEQFF. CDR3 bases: TGTGCCAGCAGCGAGAGCTCCTACAATGAGCAGTTCTTC.

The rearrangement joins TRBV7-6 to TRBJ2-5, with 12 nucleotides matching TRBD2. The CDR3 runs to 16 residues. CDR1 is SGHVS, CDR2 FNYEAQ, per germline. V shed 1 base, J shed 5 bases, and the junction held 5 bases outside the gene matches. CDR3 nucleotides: TGTGCCAGCAGCTTAGGTTTCCTAGCGGGGGGGGAGACCCAGTACTTC. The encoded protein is CASSLGFLAGGETQYF.

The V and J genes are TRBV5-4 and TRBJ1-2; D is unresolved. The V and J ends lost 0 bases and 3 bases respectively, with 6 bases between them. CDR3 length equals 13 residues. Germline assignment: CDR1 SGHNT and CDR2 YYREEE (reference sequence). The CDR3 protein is CASSLGPDYGYTF. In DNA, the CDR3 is TGTGCCAGCAGCTTGGGGCCAGACTATGGCTACACCTTC.

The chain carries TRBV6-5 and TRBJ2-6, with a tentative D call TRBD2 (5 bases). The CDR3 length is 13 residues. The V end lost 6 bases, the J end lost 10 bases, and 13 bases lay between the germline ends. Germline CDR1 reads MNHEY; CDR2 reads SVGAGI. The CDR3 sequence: CASRFSGSNVLTF. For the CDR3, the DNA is TGTGCCAGCAGATTTTCGGGATCGAACGTCCTGACTTTC.

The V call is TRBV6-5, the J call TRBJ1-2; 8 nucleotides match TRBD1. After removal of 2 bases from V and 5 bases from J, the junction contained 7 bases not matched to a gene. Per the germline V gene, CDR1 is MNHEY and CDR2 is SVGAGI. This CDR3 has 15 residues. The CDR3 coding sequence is TGTGCCAGCAGTTACCTGACAGGGGACTCATATGGCTACACCTTC. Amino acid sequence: CASSYLTGDSYGYTF.

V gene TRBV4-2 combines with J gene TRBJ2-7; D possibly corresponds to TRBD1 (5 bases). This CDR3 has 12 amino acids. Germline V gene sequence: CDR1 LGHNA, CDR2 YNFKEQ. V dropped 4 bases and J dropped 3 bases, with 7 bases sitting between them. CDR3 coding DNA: TGTGCCAGCAGCCCCGACAGCTACGAGCAGTACTTC. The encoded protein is CASSPDSYEQYF.

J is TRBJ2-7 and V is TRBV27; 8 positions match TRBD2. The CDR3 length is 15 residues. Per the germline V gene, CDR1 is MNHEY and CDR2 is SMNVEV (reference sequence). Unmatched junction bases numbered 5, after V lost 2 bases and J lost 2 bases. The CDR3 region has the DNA TGTGCCAGCAGTTTAACAGCGGGGGTGACCTACGAGCAGTACTTC. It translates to CASSLTAGVTYEQYF.

The DNA of the CDR3 is TGTGCCAGCACCGGGACGGACTATGAAGCTTTCTTT. Translation: CASTGTDYEAFF. The J gene is TRBJ1-1, the V gene TRBV6-5; TRBD1 might be the D (5 bases). CDR1 MNHEY and CDR2 SVGAGI come from the germline V gene. Trimming left V 7 bases short and J 7 bases short, with 13 bases between. CDR3 size: 12 residues.

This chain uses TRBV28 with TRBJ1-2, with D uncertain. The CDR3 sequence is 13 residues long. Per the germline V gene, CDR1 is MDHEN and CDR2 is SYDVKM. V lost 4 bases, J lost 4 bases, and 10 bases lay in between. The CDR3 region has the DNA TGTGCCAGCAGTTCCCCGGGAGTCTATGGCTACACCTTC. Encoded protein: CASSSPGVYGYTF.

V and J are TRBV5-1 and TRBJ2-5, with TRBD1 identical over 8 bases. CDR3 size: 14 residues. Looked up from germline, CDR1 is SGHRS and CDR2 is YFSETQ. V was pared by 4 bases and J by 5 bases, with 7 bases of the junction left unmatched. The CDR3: CASSARTGSETQYF. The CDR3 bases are TGCGCCAGCAGCGCCCGGACAGGGTCCGAGACCCAGTACTTC. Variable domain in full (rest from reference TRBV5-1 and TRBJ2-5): KAGVTQTPRYLIKTRGQQVTLSCSPISGHRSVSWYQQTPGQGLQFLFEYFSETQRNKGNFPGRFSGRQFSNSRSEMNVSTLELGDSALYLCASSARTGSETQYFGPGTRLLVL.

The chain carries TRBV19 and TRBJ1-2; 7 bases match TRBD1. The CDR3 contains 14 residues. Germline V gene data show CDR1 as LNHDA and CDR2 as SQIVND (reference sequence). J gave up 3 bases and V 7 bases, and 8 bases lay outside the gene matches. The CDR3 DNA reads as TGTGCCAGTACCCCGGGAGGGGGCGACTATGGCTACACCTTC. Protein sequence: CASTPGGGDYGYTF.

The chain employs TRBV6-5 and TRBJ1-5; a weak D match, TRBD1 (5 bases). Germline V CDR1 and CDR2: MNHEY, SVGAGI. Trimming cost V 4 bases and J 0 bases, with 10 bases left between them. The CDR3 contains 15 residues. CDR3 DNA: TGTGCCAGCAGTTTGGGGCGGGGTAGCAATCAGCCCCAGCATTTT. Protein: CASSLGRGSNQPQHF.

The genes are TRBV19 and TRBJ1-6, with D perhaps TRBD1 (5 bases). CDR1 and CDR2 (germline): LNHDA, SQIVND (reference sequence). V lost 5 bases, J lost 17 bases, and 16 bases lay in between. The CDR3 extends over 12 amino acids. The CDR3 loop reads CASSATGAQIHF. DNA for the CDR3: TGTGCCAGTAGTGCCACAGGCGCCCAGATCCACTTT.

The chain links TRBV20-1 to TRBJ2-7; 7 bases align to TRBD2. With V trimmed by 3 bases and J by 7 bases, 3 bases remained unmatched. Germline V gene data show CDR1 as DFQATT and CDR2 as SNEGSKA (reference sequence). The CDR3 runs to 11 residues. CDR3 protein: CSASGGREQYF. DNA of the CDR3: TGCAGTGCTAGCGGGGGGAGGGAGCAGTACTTC.

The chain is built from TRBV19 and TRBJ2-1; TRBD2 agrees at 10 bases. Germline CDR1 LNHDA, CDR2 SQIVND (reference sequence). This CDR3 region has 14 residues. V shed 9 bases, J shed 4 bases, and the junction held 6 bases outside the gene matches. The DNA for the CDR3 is TGTGCCAGCAAACTAGCGGGGACGTACAATGAGCAGTTCTTC. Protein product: CASKLAGTYNEQFF.

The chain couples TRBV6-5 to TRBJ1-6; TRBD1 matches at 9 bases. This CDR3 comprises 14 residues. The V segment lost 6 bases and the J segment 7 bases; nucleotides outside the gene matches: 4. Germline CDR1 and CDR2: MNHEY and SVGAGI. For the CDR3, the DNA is TGTGCCAGCAGCTGGACAGGGGAAAATTCACCCCTCCACTTT. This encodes CASSWTGENSPLHF.

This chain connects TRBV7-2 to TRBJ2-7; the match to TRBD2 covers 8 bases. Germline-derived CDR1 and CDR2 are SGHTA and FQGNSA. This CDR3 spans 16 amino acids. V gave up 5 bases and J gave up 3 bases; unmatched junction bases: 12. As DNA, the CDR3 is TGTGCCAGCAGCCCCGGCTCCGCAGCGGGGGACTACGAGCAGTACTTC. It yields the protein CASSPGSAAGDYEQYF.

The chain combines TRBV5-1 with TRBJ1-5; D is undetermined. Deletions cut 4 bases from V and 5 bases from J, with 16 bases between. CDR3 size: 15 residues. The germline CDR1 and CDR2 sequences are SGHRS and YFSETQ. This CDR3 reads CASSPRGEGYQPQHF. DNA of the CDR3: TGCGCCAGCAGCCCCCGCGGGGAGGGTTATCAGCCCCAGCATTTT.

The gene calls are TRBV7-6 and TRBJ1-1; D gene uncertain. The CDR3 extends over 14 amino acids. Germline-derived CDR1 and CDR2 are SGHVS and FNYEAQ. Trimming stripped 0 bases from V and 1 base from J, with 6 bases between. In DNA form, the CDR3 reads TGTGCCAGCAGCTTAGCGCAGGAGAACACTGAAGCTTTCTTT. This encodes CASSLAQENTEAFF.